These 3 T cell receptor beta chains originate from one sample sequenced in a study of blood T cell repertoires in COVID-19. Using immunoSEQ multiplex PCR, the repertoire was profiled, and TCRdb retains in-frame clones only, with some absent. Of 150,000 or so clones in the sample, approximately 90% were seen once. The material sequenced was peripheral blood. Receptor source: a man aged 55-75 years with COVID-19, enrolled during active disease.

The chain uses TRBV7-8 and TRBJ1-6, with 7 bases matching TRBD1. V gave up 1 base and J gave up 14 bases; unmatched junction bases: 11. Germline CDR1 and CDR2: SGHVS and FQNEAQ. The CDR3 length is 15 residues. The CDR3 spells CASSLEGAGLGSLHF. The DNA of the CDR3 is TGTGCCAGCAGCTTAGAGGGGGCCGGGTTAGGGTCCCTCCACTTT.

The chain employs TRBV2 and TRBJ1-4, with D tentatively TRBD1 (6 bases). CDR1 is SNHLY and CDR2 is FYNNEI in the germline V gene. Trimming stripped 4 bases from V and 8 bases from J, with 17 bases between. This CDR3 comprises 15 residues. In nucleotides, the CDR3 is TGTGCCAGCAGTGTCGCTGGGGGCCTGGAGGAAAAACTGTTTTTT. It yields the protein CASSVAGGLEEKLFF.

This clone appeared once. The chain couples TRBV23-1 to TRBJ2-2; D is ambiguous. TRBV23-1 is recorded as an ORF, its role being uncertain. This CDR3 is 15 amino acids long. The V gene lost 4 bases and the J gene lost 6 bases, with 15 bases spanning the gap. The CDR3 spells CASSPSRSEAGELFF. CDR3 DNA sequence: TGCGCCAGCAGTCCCTCGAGGTCAGAGGCCGGGGAGCTGTTTTTT.